This T cell receptor beta chain was recovered during a study of T cell changes during pregnancy in multiple sclerosis. This table comes from immunoSEQ multiplex PCR, and its TCRdb copy is limited to in-frame clones, with some not included. The sample records around 30,000 clones, around nine tenths being singletons. V was clipped by 1 base and J by 0 bases, with 13 bases between them. The CDR3 length is 16 residues. Germline CDR1 is MGHRA and CDR2 is YSYEKL. V is TRBV4-1 and J is TRBJ2-7; D not resolved. Sequenced here: CD8+ T cells from peripheral blood mononuclear cells, sampled in the second trimester of pregnancy. This TCR was sampled from a female donor with multiple sclerosis, enrolled in a pregnancy study. CDR3 sequence (DNA): TGCGCCAGCAGCCAAGGACTGGCGACCAGCTCCTACGAGCAGTACTTC. It translates to CASSQGLATSSYEQYF.